The T cell receptor beta chain under discussion was sequenced for a study of PD-L1 blockade in urothelial cancer. Study-level information: Once treatment had started, blood was analyzed at 3 weeks (second dose) and again at 6 weeks. A median blood sample held approximately 150,000 T cells and about 78,000 unique TCRs.

Generated by immunoSEQ multiplex PCR, the TCRdb table keeps only in-frame clones and is missing some. The top ten clones hold over 4% of a sample with more than 45,000 clones, about three quarters of them seen once. The germline CDR1 and CDR2 sequences are LNHNV and YYDKDF (reference sequence). The CDR3 is 14 residues long. Germline trimming cut 4 bases from V and 2 bases from J; bases unmatched to any gene: 5. Time point reported: pretreatment peripheral blood. The chain links TRBV15 to TRBJ2-7; 7 nucleotides match TRBD1. This clonotype was sampled from a man in his 70s with urothelial cancer. Source: PBMCs, taken around atezolizumab (anti-PD-L1) treatment. CDR3 DNA: TGTGCCACCAGCACACTGGGACAGCCCTACGAGCAGTACTTC. This gives the protein CATSTLGQPYEQYF.